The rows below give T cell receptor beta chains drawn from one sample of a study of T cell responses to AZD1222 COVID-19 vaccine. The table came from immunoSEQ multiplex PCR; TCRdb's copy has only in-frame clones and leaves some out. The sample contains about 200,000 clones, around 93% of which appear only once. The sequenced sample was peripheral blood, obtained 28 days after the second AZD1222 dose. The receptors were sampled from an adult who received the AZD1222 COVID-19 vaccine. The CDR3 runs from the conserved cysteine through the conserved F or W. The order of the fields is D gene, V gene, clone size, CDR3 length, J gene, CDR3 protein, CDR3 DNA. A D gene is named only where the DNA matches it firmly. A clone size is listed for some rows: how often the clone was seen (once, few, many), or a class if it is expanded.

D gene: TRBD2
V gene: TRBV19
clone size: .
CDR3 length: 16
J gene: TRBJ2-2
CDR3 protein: CASTPGGGSGAGELFF
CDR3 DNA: TGTGCCAGCACCCCCGGGGGGGGAAGTGGCGCCGGGGAGCTGTTTTTT

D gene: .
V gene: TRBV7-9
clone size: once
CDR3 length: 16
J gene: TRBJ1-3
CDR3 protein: CASSLRPASSGNTIYF
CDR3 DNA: TGTGCCAGCAGCCTCAGACCAGCGAGCTCTGGAAACACCATATATTTT

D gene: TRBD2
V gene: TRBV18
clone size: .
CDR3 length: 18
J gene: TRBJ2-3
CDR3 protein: CASLGLRTSGGPGDTQYF
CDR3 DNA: TGTGCCAGCTTAGGCCTAAGGACTAGCGGGGGGCCAGGAGATACGCAGTATTTT

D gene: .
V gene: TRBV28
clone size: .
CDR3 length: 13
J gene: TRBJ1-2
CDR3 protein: CASTSGIIGGYTF
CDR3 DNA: TGTGCCAGCACTTCAGGGATTATTGGCGGCTACACCTTC

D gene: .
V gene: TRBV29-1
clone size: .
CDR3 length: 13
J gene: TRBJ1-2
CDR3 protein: CSVEVPRPYGYTF
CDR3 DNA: TGCAGCGTTGAAGTCCCCCGGCCCTATGGCTACACCTTC

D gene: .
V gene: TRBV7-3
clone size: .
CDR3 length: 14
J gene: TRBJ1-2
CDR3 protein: CASSLETADYGYTF
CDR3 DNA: TGTGCCAGCAGCTTAGAGACGGCAGACTATGGCTACACCTTC

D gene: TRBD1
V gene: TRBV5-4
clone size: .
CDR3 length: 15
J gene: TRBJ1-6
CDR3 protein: CASSLVDREISPLHF
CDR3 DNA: TGTGCCAGCAGCTTGGTCGACAGGGAAATTTCACCCCTCCACTTT

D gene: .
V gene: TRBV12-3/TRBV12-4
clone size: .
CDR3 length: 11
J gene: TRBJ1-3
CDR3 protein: CAGRNGNTIYF
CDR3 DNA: TGTGCCGGACGGAATGGAAACACCATATATTTT

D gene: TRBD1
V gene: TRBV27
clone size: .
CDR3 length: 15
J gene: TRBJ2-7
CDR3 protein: CASSLTGQDSYEQYF
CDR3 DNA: TGTGCCAGCAGTTTGACGGGACAGGACTCTTACGAGCAGTACTTC

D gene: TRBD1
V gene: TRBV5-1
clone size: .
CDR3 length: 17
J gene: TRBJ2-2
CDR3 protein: CASSLGPGQGDTGELFF
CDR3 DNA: TGCGCCAGCAGCTTGGGCCCCGGACAGGGGGACACCGGGGAGCTGTTTTTT

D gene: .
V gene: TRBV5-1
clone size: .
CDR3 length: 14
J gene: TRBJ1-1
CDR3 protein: CASSPVSANTEAFF
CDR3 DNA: TGCGCCAGCAGCCCCGTGTCCGCGAACACTGAAGCTTTCTTT

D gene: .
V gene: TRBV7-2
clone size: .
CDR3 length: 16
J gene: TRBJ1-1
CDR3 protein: CASSPVGAPMNTEAFF
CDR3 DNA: TGTGCCAGCAGCCCGGTTGGGGCCCCTATGAACACTGAAGCTTTCTTT

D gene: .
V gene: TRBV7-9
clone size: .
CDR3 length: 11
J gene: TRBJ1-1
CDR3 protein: CASSSSGGAFF
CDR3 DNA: TGTGCCAGCAGCTCCTCCGGAGGGGCTTTCTTT

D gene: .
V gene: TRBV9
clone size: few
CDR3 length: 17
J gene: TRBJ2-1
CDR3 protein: CASSEIGHSSSYNEQFF
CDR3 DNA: TGTGCCAGCAGCGAGATAGGCCACAGTAGCTCCTACAATGAGCAGTTCTTC

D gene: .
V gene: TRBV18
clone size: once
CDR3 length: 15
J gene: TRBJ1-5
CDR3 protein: CASSPETGSNQPQHF
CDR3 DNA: TGTGCCAGCTCACCAGAAACAGGTAGCAATCAGCCCCAGCATTTT

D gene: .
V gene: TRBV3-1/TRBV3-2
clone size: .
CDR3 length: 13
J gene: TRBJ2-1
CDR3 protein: CASSQSRPWEQFF
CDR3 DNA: TGTGCCAGCAGCCAGAGTCGGCCCTGGGAGCAGTTCTTC

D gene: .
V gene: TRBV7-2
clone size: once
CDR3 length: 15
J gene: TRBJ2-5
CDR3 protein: CASSPAARAPETQYF
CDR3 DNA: TGTGCCAGCAGCCCGGCGGCGCGGGCGCCCGAGACCCAGTACTTC

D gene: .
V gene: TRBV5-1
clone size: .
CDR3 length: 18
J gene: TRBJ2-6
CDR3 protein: CASSLEEAGSAGANVLTF
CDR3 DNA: TGCGCCAGCAGCTTGGAGGAGGCAGGGAGCGCTGGGGCCAACGTCCTGACTTTC

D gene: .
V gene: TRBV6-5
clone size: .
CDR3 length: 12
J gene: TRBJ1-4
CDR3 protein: CASSPDSRQLFF
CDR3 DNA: TGTGCCAGCAGCCCCGACAGTCGGCAACTGTTTTTT

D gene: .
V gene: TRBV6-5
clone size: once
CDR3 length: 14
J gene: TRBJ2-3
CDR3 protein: CASSTPGLEATQYF
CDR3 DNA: TGTGCCAGCAGTACCCCGGGGTTAGAAGCTACGCAGTATTTT

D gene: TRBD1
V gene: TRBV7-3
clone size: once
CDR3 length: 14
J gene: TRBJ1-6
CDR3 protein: CASSPGQGRSPLHF
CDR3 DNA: TGTGCCAGCAGCCCCGGACAGGGGCGGTCACCCCTCCACTTT

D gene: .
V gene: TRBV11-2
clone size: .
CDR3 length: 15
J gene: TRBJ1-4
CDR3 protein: CASSPPGGGNEKLFF
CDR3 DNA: TGTGCCAGCAGCCCGCCGGGGGGCGGGAACGAAAAACTGTTTTTT

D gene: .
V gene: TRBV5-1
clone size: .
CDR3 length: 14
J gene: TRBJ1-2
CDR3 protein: CASSSGGEGYGYTF
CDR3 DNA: TGCGCCAGCAGCTCGGGCGGGGAGGGCTATGGCTACACCTTC

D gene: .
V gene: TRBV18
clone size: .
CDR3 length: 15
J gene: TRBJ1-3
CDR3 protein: CASSSDGKGGNTIYF
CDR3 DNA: TGTGCCAGCTCATCGGACGGTAAAGGAGGAAACACCATATATTTT

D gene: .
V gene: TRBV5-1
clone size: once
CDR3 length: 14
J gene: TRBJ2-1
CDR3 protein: CASSLVMGGGEQFF
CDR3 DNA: TGCGCCAGCAGCTTGGTTATGGGTGGGGGTGAGCAGTTCTTC

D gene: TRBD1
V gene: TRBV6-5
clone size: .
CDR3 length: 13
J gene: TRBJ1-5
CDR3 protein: CASKDRANQPQHF
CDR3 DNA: TGTGCCAGCAAGGACAGGGCGAATCAGCCCCAGCATTTT

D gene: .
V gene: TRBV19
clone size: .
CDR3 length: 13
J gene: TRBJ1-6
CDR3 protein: CASTQGRSSPLHF
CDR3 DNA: TGTGCCAGTACCCAAGGAAGGTCTTCACCCCTCCACTTT

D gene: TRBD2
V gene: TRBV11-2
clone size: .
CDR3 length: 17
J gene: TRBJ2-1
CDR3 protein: CASSLGTSGGDPNEQFF
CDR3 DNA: TGTGCCAGCAGCCTCGGGACTAGCGGGGGGGATCCCAATGAGCAGTTCTTC

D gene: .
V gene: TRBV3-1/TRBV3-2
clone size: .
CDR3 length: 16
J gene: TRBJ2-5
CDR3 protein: CASSPLHGRMQETQYF
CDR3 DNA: TGTGCCAGCAGCCCGCTTCATGGACGCATGCAAGAGACCCAGTACTTC

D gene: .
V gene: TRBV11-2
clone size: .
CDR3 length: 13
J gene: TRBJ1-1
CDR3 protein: CASSQNMNTEAFF
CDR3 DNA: TGTGCCAGCTCACAGAACATGAACACTGAAGCTTTCTTT

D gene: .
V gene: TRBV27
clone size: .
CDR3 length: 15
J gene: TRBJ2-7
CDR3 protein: CASSLVGRFTYEQYF
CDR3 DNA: TGTGCCAGCAGTTTAGTGGGCAGATTTACCTACGAGCAGTACTTC

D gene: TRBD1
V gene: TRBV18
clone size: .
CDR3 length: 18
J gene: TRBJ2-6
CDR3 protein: CASSSRGRGLNGANVLTF
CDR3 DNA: TGTGCCAGCTCATCAAGGGGCAGGGGGCTTAATGGGGCCAACGTCCTGACTTTC

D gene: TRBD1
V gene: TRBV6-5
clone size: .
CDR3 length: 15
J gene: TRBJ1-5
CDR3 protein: CASKIQGSSNQPQHF
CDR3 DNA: TGTGCCAGCAAGATACAGGGGTCTAGCAATCAGCCCCAGCATTTT

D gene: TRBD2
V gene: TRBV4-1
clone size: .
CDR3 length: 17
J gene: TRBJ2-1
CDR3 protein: CASSRDAGTSGLYEQFF
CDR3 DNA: TGCGCCAGCAGCCGAGACGCCGGGACTAGCGGGTTGTATGAGCAGTTCTTC

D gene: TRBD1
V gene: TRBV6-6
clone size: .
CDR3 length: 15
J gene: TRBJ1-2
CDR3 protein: CASSLSGTDYTGYTF
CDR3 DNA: TGTGCCAGCAGTTTATCCGGGACAGACTATACTGGCTACACCTTC

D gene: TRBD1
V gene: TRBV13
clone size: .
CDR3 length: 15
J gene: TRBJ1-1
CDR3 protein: CASSARQGPNTEAFF
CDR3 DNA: TGTGCCAGCAGCGCCAGACAGGGACCGAACACTGAAGCTTTCTTT

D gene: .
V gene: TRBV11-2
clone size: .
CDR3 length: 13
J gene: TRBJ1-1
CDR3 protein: CASSLESSGGAFF
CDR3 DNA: TGTGCCAGCAGCTTAGAGTCTTCAGGTGGGGCTTTCTTT

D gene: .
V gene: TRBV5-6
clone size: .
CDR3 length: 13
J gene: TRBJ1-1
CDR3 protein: CASSHSVLNEAFF
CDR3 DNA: TGTGCCAGCAGCCATTCCGTACTGAATGAAGCTTTCTTT

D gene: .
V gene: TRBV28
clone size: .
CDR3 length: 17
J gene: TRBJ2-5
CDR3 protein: CASSLPRTDGYQETQYF
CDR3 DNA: TGTGCCAGCAGTTTGCCCCGGACAGACGGGTACCAAGAGACCCAGTACTTC

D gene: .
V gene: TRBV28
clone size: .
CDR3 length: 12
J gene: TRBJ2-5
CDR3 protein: CASRASLETQYF
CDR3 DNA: TGTGCCAGTAGGGCTTCACTAGAGACCCAGTACTTC

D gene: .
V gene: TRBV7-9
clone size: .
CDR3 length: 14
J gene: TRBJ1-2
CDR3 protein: CASSSGRLVYGYTF
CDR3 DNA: TGTGCCAGCAGCTCGGGACGGTTGGTGTATGGCTACACCTTC

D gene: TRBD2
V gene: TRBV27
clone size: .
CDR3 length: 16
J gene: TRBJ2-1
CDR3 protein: CASSLIRLAGYNEQFF
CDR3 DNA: TGTGCCAGCAGTTTAATAAGGCTAGCGGGGTACAATGAGCAGTTCTTC

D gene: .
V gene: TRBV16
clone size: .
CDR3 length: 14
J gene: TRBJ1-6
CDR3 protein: CASSLRQANSPLHF
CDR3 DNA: TGTGCCAGCAGCCTTCGACAGGCTAATTCACCCCTCCACTTT

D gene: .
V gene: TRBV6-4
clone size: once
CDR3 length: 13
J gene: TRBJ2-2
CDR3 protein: CASSGQSTGELFF
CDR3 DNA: TGTGCCAGCAGTGGACAAAGCACCGGGGAGCTGTTTTTT

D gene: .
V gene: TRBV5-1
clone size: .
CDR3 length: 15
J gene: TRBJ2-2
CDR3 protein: CASSLAGSNEGELFF
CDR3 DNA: TGCGCCAGCAGCTTGGCCGGCTCCAACGAGGGGGAGCTGTTTTTT

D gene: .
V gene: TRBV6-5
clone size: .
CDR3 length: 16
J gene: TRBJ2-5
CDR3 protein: CASSYSNRALGETQYF
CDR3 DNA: TGTGCCAGCAGTTACTCGAACAGGGCCCTAGGAGAGACCCAGTACTTC

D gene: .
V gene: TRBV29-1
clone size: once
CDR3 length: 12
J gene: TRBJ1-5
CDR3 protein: CSVGTANQPQHF
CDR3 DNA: TGCAGCGTTGGGACAGCAAATCAGCCCCAGCATTTT

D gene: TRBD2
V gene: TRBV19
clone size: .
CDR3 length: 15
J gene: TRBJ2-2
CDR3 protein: CAISGKRGGAGELFF
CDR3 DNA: TGTGCCATCTCCGGGAAGCGGGGGGGCGCCGGGGAGCTGTTTTTT

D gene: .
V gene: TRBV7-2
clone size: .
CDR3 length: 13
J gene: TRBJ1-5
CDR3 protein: CASSLGQNQPQHF
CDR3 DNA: TGTGCCAGCAGCCTTGGACAGAATCAGCCCCAGCATTTT